This TCR beta chain derives from a study of OX40 agonist ivuxolimab in advanced cancers. The wider study: Ivuxolimab was administered intravenously to patients at 0.01 to 10 mg/kg every 2 weeks.

This CDR3 comprises 16 residues. V dropped 7 bases and J dropped 10; count of bases not matched to a gene: 14. Per germline, CDR1 MNHEY and CDR2 SMNVEV (reference sequence). Using immunoSEQ multiplex PCR, the repertoire was profiled, and TCRdb retains in-frame clones only, with some absent. This repertoire shows roughly 120,000 clones, about 90% found once; its top ten account for under 0.95%. This TCR was recovered from an adult with an advanced solid tumor such as melanoma, head and neck, liver or kidney cancer. This sequence joins TRBV27 and TRBJ1-6, with 9 bases fitting TRBD1. The sample here was CD4+ or CD8+ T cells sorted from blood, taken in a trial of the OX40 agonist ivuxolimab. The CDR3 nucleotides are TGTGCCAGCACCCAACTGGGGGGACAGGGAGGGTCACCCCTCCACTTT. Translation: CASTQLGGQGGSPLHF.